Listed below are T cell receptor beta chains from one sample, sequenced in a study of cytomegalovirus exposure and HLA in healthy donors. Repertoires were generated with immunoSEQ multiplex PCR, while TCRdb's copy carries only in-frame clones and drops some. This table has a few hundred thousand clones, about 90% appearing once. Sequenced material: PBMCs. These receptors came from a girl aged 2-15 years in good health and CMV-seronegative. The CDR3 runs from the conserved cysteine through the conserved F or W. D genes are given only for firm matches. Rows give clone size only sometimes, using once, few, many, or a class for an expanded clone.

V gene,clone size,J gene,D gene,CDR3 protein,CDR3 DNA
TRBV30,once,TRBJ1-2,TRBD1,CAWSYQGGGYTF,TGTGCCTGGAGTTACCAGGGGGGAGGCTACACCTTC
TRBV2,-,TRBJ2-1,TRBD2,CASRAGGDNEQFF,TGTGCCAGCAGAGCGGGGGGGGATAATGAGCAGTTCTTC
TRBV2,-,TRBJ2-1,-,CASSGRGANNEQFF,TGTGCCAGCAGTGGGAGGGGCGCAAACAATGAGCAGTTCTTC
TRBV20-1,-,TRBJ1-2,-,CSARSGGYTF,TGCAGTGCTAGGTCCGGGGGCTACACCTTC
TRBV30,once,TRBJ2-3,-,CAWSGFGEGGDTDTQYF,TGTGCCTGGAGTGGCTTCGGGGAGGGGGGGGACACAGATACGCAGTATTTT
TRBV20-1,-,TRBJ2-3,-,CSAGRDTQYF,TGCAGTGCTGGGAGAGATACGCAGTATTTT
TRBV28,-,TRBJ1-6,-,CASSLLRVSYNSPLHF,TGTGCCAGCAGTTTACTCCGGGTCTCCTATAATTCACCCCTCCACTTT
TRBV7-9,-,TRBJ2-2,TRBD1,CASSTSDRVPGELFF,TGTGCCAGCAGCACTTCCGACAGGGTCCCCGGGGAGCTGTTTTTT
TRBV2,-,TRBJ2-1,-,CASSDPYRDQEQFF,TGTGCCAGCAGTGACCCCTACAGGGATCAGGAGCAGTTCTTC
TRBV6-6,-,TRBJ1-1,-,CASSQTGYTEAFF,TGTGCCAGCAGTCAAACAGGATACACTGAAGCTTTCTTT
TRBV28,-,TRBJ1-2,TRBD1,CASSHPGQQDYGYTF,TGTGCCAGCAGTCACCCGGGACAGCAGGACTATGGCTACACCTTC
TRBV11-2,-,TRBJ1-6,TRBD1,CASSSTGKASPLHF,TGTGCCAGCAGCTCGACAGGGAAGGCTTCACCCCTCCACTTT
TRBV19,-,TRBJ1-4,-,CASNPTVLNEKLFF,TGTGCCAGTAACCCGACAGTTCTGAATGAAAAACTGTTTTTT
TRBV5-6,-,TRBJ2-7,TRBD1,CASSVPGQGRSYEQYF,TGTGCCAGCAGCGTACCGGGACAGGGTCGATCCTACGAGCAGTACTTC
TRBV5-4,-,TRBJ2-1,-,CASSLRGGDEQFF,TGTGCCAGCAGCTTGAGAGGGGGTGATGAGCAGTTCTTC
TRBV10-3,-,TRBJ2-6,TRBD1,CAIMTGSGANVLTF,TGTGCCATCATGACAGGGTCTGGGGCCAACGTCCTGACTTTC
TRBV7-2,-,TRBJ2-7,TRBD2,CASSPRTSGNYEQYF,TGTGCCAGCAGCCCGAGGACTAGCGGTAACTACGAGCAGTACTTC
TRBV21-1,-,TRBJ1-4,-,CASSKARPGQGATWTNEKLFF,TGTGCCAGCAGCAAAGCGAGACCGGGACAGGGGGCAACGTGGACTAATGAAAAACTGTTTTTT
TRBV4-1,few,TRBJ1-2,TRBD1,CASSQAGQGYGYTF,TGCGCCAGCAGCCAAGCAGGACAGGGGTACGGCTACACCTTC
TRBV7-8,-,TRBJ2-3,-,CASSAGASGTDTQYF,TGTGCCAGCAGCGCGGGGGCTAGCGGCACAGATACGCAGTATTTT
TRBV27,-,TRBJ2-5,-,CASAKGGARETQYF,TGTGCCAGCGCGAAGGGGGGGGCTAGAGAGACCCAGTACTTC
TRBV9,-,TRBJ2-7,-,CASSASHSYEQYF,TGTGCCAGCAGCGCCTCCCACAGCTACGAGCAGTACTTC
TRBV2,-,TRBJ1-2,TRBD1,CAAPSGGRGYTF,TGTGCCGCCCCGTCAGGGGGCAGGGGCTACACCTTC
TRBV10-2,-,TRBJ2-5,-,CASTGMGGRMETQYF,TGCGCCAGCACTGGTATGGGGGGGCGGATGGAGACCCAGTACTTC
TRBV28,-,TRBJ1-2,-,CASSLFPADRWDGYTF,TGTGCCAGCAGTTTATTTCCTGCGGACAGATGGGACGGCTACACCTTC
TRBV27,-,TRBJ2-2,-,CASSLSPGVGELFF,TGTGCCAGCAGTTTAAGCCCGGGGGTGGGGGAGCTGTTTTTT
TRBV2,-,TRBJ1-2,-,CASSEASRAWGYTF,TGTGCCAGCAGTGAAGCATCCAGGGCATGGGGCTACACCTTC
TRBV5-4,-,TRBJ1-1,-,CASKANGTEAFF,TGTGCCAGCAAGGCAAACGGGACTGAAGCTTTCTTT
TRBV11-2,-,TRBJ2-7,-,CASSSPRTRVYEQYF,TGTGCCAGCAGCTCACCCCGCACTAGGGTCTACGAGCAGTACTTC
TRBV19,-,TRBJ2-7,-,CASSPLHGGEQYF,TGTGCCAGTAGTCCTCTTCATGGCGGCGAGCAGTACTTC
TRBV5-6,-,TRBJ2-5,-,CASSFVGGAAETQYF,TGTGCCAGCAGCTTCGTCGGGGGAGCAGCAGAGACCCAGTACTTC
TRBV10-1,-,TRBJ1-1,-,CASRGFIPGPRGSNTEAFF,TGCGCCAGCAGGGGATTCATTCCAGGACCAAGGGGATCGAACACTGAAGCTTTCTTT
TRBV20-1,-,TRBJ2-7,-,CSARQGLEQYF,TGCAGTGCTAGACAGGGCCTCGAGCAGTACTTC
TRBV11-3,-,TRBJ2-7,-,CASSLGETYEQYF,TGTGCCAGCAGCTTAGGAGAAACCTACGAGCAGTACTTC
TRBV7-2,-,TRBJ2-5,-,CASSLERGWQETQYF,TGTGCCAGCAGCTTAGAGAGGGGGTGGCAAGAGACCCAGTACTTC
TRBV7-8,-,TRBJ1-5,-,CAGSWTAGGEHQPQHF,TGTGCCGGCAGCTGGACCGCGGGGGGGGAGCATCAGCCCCAGCATTTT
TRBV6-1,-,TRBJ2-7,-,CASGSGTTYEQYF,TGTGCCAGCGGTAGCGGAACCACCTACGAGCAGTACTTC
TRBV5-4,-,TRBJ2-3,TRBD2,CASSRGGPSTDTQYF,TGTGCCAGCAGCCGCGGGGGGCCAAGCACAGATACGCAGTATTTT
TRBV7-6,-,TRBJ2-7,-,CASSLADSGSYEQYF,TGTGCCAGCAGCTTAGCGGACTCCGGGTCCTACGAGCAGTACTTC
TRBV7-2,-,TRBJ2-4,TRBD2,CASSLAGSGNIQYF,TGTGCCAGCAGCTTAGCAGGTAGCGGGAACATTCAGTACTTC
TRBV6-1,-,TRBJ1-3,-,CASSEAAGGNSGNTIYF,TGTGCCAGCAGTGAAGCGGCCGGGGGGAACTCTGGAAACACCATATATTTT
TRBV6-5,-,TRBJ1-4,TRBD1,CASSYTTGGGEKLFF,TGTGCCAGCAGTTACACCACAGGGGGCGGTGAAAAACTGTTTTTT
TRBV15,-,TRBJ2-1,TRBD2,CATSRDIGRAPLGLNEQFF,TGTGCCACCAGCAGAGATATCGGGAGGGCCCCACTTGGTTTAAATGAGCAGTTCTTC
TRBV5-1,-,TRBJ2-6,-,CASSLGRGIGANVLTF,TGCGCCAGCAGCTTGGGCAGGGGAATTGGGGCCAACGTCCTGACTTTC
TRBV30,-,TRBJ2-7,-,CAWSNRDEQYF,TGTGCCTGGAGCAACAGGGACGAGCAGTACTTC